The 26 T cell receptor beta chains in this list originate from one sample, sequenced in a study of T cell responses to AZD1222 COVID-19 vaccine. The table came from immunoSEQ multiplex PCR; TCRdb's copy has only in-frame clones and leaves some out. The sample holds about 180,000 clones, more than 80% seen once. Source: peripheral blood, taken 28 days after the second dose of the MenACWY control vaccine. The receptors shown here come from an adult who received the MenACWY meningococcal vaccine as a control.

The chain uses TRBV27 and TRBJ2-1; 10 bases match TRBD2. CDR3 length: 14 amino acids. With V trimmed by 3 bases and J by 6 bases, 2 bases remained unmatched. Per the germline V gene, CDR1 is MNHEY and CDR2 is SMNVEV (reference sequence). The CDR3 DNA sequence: TGTGCCAGCAGTTTGGCTAGCGGGAGCAATGAGCAGTTCTTC. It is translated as CASSLASGSNEQFF.

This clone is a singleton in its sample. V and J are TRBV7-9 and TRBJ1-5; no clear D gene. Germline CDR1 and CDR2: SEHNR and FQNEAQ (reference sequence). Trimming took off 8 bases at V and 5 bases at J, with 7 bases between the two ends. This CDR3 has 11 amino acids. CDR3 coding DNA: TGTGCCAGCGGGCCAGATCAGCCCCAGCATTTT. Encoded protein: CASGPDQPQHF.

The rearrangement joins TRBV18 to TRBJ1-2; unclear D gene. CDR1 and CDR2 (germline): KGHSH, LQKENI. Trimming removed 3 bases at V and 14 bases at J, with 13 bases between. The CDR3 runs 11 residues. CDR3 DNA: TGTGCCAGCTCACCCCGCGACGGGATTACCTTC. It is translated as CASSPRDGITF.

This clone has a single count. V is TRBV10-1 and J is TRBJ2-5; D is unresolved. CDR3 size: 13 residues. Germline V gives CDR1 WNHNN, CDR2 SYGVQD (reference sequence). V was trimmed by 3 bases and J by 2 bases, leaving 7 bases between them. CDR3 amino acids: CASSEELQETQYF. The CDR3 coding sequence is TGCGCCAGCAGTGAAGAACTGCAAGAGACCCAGTACTTC.

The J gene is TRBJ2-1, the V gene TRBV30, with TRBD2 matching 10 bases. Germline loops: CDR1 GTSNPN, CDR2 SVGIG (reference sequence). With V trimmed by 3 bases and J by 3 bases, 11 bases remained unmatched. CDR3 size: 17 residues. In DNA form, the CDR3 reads TGTGCCTGGAGGTCAGGATACGGGACTAGCGTCTACAATGAGCAGTTCTTC. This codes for CAWRSGYGTSVYNEQFF.

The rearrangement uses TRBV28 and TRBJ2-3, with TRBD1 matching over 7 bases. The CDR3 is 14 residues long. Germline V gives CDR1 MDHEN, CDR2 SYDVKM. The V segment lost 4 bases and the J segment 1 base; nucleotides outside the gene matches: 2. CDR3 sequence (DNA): TGTGCCAGCAGTTCAGGGGGACGCACAGATACGCAGTATTTT. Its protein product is CASSSGGRTDTQYF.

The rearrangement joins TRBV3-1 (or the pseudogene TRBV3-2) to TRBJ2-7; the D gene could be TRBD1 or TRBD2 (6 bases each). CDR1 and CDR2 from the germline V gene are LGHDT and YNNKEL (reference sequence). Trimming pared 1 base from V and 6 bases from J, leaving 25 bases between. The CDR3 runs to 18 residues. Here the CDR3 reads CASSQGKRCPGARREQYF. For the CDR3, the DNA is TGTGCCAGCAGCCAAGGTAAACGGTGCCCGGGGGCTCGGCGCGAGCAGTACTTC.

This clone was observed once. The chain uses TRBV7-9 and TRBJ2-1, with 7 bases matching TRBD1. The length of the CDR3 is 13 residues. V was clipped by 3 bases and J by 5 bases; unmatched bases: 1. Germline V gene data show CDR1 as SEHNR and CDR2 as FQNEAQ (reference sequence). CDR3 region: CASSFDRDNEQFF. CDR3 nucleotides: TGTGCCAGCAGCTTCGACAGGGACAATGAGCAGTTCTTC.

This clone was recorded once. The CDR3 nucleotides read TGTGCCATCAGCCCCTTATCCTACAATGAGCAGTTCTTC. Translating it yields CAISPLSYNEQFF. The rearrangement links TRBV10-3 to TRBJ2-1, with D hard to call. V lost 6 bases, J lost 1 base, and 7 bases lay in between. CDR3 length: 13 amino acids. Germline V gene sequence: CDR1 ENHRY, CDR2 SYGVKD.

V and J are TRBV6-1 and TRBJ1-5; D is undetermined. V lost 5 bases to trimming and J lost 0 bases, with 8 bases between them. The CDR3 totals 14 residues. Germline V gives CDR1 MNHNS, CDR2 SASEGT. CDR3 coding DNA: TGTGCCAGCAGTTCGACGGATAGCAATCAGCCCCAGCATTTT. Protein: CASSSTDSNQPQHF.

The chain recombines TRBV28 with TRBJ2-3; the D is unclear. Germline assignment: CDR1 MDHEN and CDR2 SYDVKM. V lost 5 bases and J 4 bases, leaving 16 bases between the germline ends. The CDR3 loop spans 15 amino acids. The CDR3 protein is CASSTPGAPADTQYF. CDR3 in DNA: TGTGCCAGCAGTACCCCAGGAGCTCCGGCAGATACGCAGTATTTT.

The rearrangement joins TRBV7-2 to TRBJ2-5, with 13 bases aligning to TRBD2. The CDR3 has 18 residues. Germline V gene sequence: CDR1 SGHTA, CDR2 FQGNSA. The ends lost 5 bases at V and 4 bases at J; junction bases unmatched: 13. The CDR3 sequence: CASSPRGTSGVYLETQYF. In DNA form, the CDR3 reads TGTGCCAGCAGCCCTAGGGGGACTAGCGGGGTGTACTTAGAGACCCAGTACTTC.

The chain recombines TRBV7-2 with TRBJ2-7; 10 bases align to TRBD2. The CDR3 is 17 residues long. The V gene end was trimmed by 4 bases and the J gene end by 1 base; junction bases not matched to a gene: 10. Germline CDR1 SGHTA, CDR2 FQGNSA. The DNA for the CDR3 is TGTGCCAGCAGCTCCCCTGGCGGACTAGCGGATTCCTACGAGCAGTACTTC. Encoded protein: CASSSPGGLADSYEQYF. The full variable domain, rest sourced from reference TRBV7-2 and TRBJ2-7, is GAGVSQSPSNKVTEKGKDVELRCDPISGHTALYWYRQSLGQGLEFLIYFQGNSAPDKSGLPSDRFSAERTGGSVSTLTIQRTQQEDSAVYLCASSSPGGLADSYEQYFGPGTRLTVT.

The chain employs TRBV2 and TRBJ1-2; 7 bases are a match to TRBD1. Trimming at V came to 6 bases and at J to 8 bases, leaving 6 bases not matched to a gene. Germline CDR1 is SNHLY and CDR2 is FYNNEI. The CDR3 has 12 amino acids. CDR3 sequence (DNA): TGTGCCAGCAGCTACGACAGGGAGGGCTACACCTTC. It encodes CASSYDREGYTF.

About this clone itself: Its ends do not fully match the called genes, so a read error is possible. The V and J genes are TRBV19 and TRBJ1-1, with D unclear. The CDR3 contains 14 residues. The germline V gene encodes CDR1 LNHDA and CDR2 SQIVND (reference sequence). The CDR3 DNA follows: TGTGCCAGTAGTAGTTCACGGATGAACGCTGAAGCTTTCTTT. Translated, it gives CASSSSRMNAEAFF. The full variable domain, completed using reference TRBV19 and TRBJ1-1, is DGGITQSPKYLFRKEGQNVTLSCEQNLNHDAMYWYRQDPGQGLRLIYYSQIVNDFQKGDIAEGYSVSREKKESFPLTVTSAQKNPTAFYLCASSSSRMNAEAFFGQGTRLTVV.

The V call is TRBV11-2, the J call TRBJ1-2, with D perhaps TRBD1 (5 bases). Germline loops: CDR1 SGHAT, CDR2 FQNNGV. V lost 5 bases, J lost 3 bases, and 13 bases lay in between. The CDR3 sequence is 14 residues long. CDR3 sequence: CASSPTEGYYGYTF. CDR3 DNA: TGTGCCAGCAGCCCGACAGAGGGTTACTATGGCTACACCTTC.

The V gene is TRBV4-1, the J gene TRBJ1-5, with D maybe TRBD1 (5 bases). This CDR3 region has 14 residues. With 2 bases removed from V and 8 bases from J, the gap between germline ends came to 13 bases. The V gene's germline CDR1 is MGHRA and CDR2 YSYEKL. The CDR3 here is CASSQTAGKEPQHF. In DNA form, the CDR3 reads TGCGCCAGCAGCCAAACGGCAGGGAAGGAGCCCCAGCATTTT.

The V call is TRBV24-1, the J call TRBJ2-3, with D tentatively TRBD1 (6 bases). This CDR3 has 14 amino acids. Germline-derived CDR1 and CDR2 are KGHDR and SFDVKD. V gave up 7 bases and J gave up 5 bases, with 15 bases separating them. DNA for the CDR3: TGTGCCACCAGAGCGGACAGCGGTATAGATACGCAGTATTTT. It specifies CATRADSGIDTQYF.

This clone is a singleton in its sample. CDR3 amino acids: CASSTSRPTGIQPQHF. The DNA of the CDR3 is TGTGCCAGCAGCACGTCGCGGCCGACAGGGATCCAGCCCCAGCATTTT. The rearrangement joins TRBV5-8 to TRBJ1-5, with TRBD1 identical over 7 bases. The CDR3 is 16 residues long. The germline V gene has CDR1 SGHTS and CDR2 YDEGEE. After removal of 4 bases from V and 7 bases from J, the junction contained 14 bases not matched to a gene.

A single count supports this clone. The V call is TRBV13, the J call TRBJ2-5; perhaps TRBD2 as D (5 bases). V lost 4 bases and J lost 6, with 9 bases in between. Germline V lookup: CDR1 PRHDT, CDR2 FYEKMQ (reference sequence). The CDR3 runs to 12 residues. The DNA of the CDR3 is TGTGCCAGCAGCTCCGGGGAGAAGACCCAGTACTTC. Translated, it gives CASSSGEKTQYF.

Here the CDR3 reads CASSPPDRGSVEQYF. The CDR3 DNA follows: TGTGCCAGCTCCCCTCCGGACAGGGGCTCGGTCGAGCAGTACTTC. The chain is built from TRBV18 and TRBJ2-7, with 9 bases lining up with TRBD1. The CDR3 length is 15 residues. Germline V gives CDR1 KGHSH, CDR2 LQKENI. The V gene end was trimmed by 6 bases and the J gene end by 6 bases; junction bases not matched to a gene: 12.

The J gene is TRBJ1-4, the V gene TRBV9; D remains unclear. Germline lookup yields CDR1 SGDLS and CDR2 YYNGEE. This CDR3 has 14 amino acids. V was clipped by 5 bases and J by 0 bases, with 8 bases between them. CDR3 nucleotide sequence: TGTGCCAGCAGTCTCAGCTCAACTAATGAAAAACTGTTTTTT. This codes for CASSLSSTNEKLFF.

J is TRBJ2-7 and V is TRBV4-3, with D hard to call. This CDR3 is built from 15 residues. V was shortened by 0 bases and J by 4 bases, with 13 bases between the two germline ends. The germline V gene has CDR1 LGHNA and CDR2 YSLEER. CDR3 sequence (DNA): TGCGCCAGCAGCCAAGAGGCCCGAATGGAGTACGAGCAGTACTTC. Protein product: CASSQEARMEYEQYF.

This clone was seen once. This chain's CDR3 is CASSPLLAGKGNEQFF. The CDR3 region has the DNA TGTGCCAGCAGCCCTTTACTAGCGGGAAAGGGGAATGAGCAGTTCTTC. J is TRBJ2-1 and V is TRBV14; 10 nucleotides agree with TRBD2. Per germline, CDR1 SGHDN and CDR2 FVKESK. This CDR3 spans 16 amino acids. V dropped 4 bases and J dropped 7; count of bases not matched to a gene: 10.

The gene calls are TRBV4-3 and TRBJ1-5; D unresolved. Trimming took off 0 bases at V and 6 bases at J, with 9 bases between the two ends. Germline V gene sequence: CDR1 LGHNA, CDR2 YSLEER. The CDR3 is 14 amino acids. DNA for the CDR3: TGCGCCAGCAGCCAAGAGCCCCTGGGTCAGCCCCAGCATTTT. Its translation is CASSQEPLGQPQHF.

The CDR3 reads CASSLGAYTDVGRETQYF. CDR3 DNA: TGTGCCAGCAGTTTGGGGGCTTACACGGACGTCGGGAGGGAGACCCAGTACTTC. V is TRBV28 and J is TRBJ2-5; D is perhaps TRBD2 (7 bases). The V end lost 3 bases, the J end lost 5 bases, and 25 bases lay between the germline ends. The CDR3 runs 18 residues. CDR1 MDHEN and CDR2 SYDVKM come from the germline V gene.